This TCR beta chain was found in a study of shared clonotypes between healthy human individuals (TCRdb year 2020). Broadly, across the study: Three men and two women, aged 18 to 49 years, made up the cohort. Per donor, three plates each were used for CD4 naive and CD4 memory, two for CD8 naive, and one for CD8 memory. The study deeply sequenced blood TCR repertoires of about five healthy adults to estimate repertoire size and the extent of clonotype sharing between individuals. To increase sequencing depth and limit assay-specific biases, TCR repertoire library preparation and sequencing were carried out by different laboratories using diverse techniques. Between about 0.9 and 10 billion PBMCs per donor were obtained by leukapheresis. Results and caveats for the whole study, not just this receptor: Based on pairwise subsampling, the degree of clonotype sharing among donors was expected to be affected by sequencing depth. Sampling was restricted to blood, and TCR repertoires in tissue are likely to differ from TCR repertoires in blood. Compared with non-shared clonotypes, the clonotypes found in all four sorted-subset donors had higher generation probabilities. Sharing across four donors was observed for around 5% of naive CD4, less than 4% of naive CD8, over 2% of memory CD4, and about 0.4% of memory CD8 clonotypes. Even with the large sequencing depth, rarefaction of the sorted-subset datasets indicated that sequencing was incomplete. Naive subsets generally had larger estimated clonotype richness than memory subsets. Because the study included only a small number of donors, the genetic and exposure-history diversity represented was limited.

The CDR3, from cysteine to phenylalanine, totals 11 residues. Only the CDR3 DNA is retained, 33 bases long and in frame from the first base. The donors were healthy, HIV-negative adults who had no recently reported acute infections or vaccinations. Every donor was a Caucasian adult residing in Nashville, Tennessee, USA. Magnetic negative selection was used to enrich CD4+ T cells, after which naive cells were positively selected on CD45RA and the negative fraction became the memory subset. Blood was collected by leukapheresis, and PBMCs were isolated by Ficoll-Histopaque density gradient centrifugation and then cryopreserved in liquid nitrogen vapor phase. Analytical flow cytometry was used to check the purity and quantity of every magnetically sorted T cell population. Genomic DNA was isolated from every sorted fraction and measured by UV absorbance on a Nanodrop 2000c. TCR CDR3 regions were amplified from genomic DNA by multiplex PCR using the deep immunoSEQ assay. Extracted genomic DNA from each cell subset was distributed evenly across all wells of several immunoSEQ 96-well plates, and each plate was treated as a replicate. For sorted subsets, around 0.2 ug of genomic DNA, equivalent to some 30,000 T cell genomes, went into each replicate PCR. Purified libraries were measured with a Qubit 3.0 fluorometer, size-checked on a Bioanalyzer 2100, and measured again with the KAPA Library Quantification kit. Each immunoSEQ 96-well plate was sequenced on its own single-read 150-cycle Illumina NextSeq 550 flow cell. Per the authors' processing: Because only junctional sequences without quality scores were contained in the immunoSEQ output, filtering matching that applied to full-length reads could not be performed. To assign V/J genes and CDR3, sequences were annotated using PyIR, a Python wrapper for IgBLAST v1.9, with IMGT germline references. Reads were removed for weak V/J assignments (E-value above 1e-6), missing CDR3, stop codons, out-of-frame junctions, or ambiguous translated residues. V3J clonotypes were defined as sequences sharing the same inferred V gene, J gene, and CDR3 amino acid sequence. Percentage overlap between repertoires was computed as shared unique clonotypes divided by the size of the smaller repertoire. Three approaches were used to assess repertoire richness: RTK rarefaction, the Chao1 estimator, and Recon v2.1 estimates of unobserved clonotypes. Generation probabilities for all TCRbeta clonotypes obtained by the gDNA method from a handful of donors were computed using OLGA. Not all clones reach the TCRdb copy of this immuneACCESS table, which keeps in-frame sequences only. Checked studies attribute under half of the gap to unresolved V genes and leave the rest unexplained. D and trimming were read from the DNA, whereas the V and J calls and clone size are those reported in that table. The sample data list under 1,100,000 clones, and around 82% of these were observed just once. Of the sample, roughly 0.61% is held by the ten largest clones.

Concerning this clone itself: Its antigen specificity is not known. Within one base of it there is no much larger clone, and no base qualities were kept.

The TCR was taken from a man younger than 35 in good health. Some clones in this sample may be carry-over from other donors' samples. The sequencing input was memory CD4+ T cells from PBMCs. Per the publication, the cell subset or site label means: CD45RA-negative fraction. Recombination connected TRBV21-1 to TRBJ1-1. TRBV21-1 is listed as a pseudogene. The bases are TGTGCCAGCCTTCGTGCCGGGAGGGCTTTCTTT. Translated, it reads CASLRAGRAFF.